In this sample, the clone carrying this T cell receptor (beta chain) turned up once. Assay: immunoSEQ multiplex PCR; the TCRdb copy retains only in-frame clones and omits some. The sample consists of about 310,000 clones, 90% of them appearing once. Germline assignment: CDR1 MNHEY and CDR2 SMNVEV (reference sequence). This CDR3 has 16 residues. V lost 4 bases to trimming and J lost 7 bases; unmatched junction nucleotides: 12. The entry originates in a study of blood T cell repertoires in COVID-19. The sample taken for sequencing was peripheral blood. The chain uses TRBV27 and TRBJ2-1; 8 positions agree with TRBD2. The TCR comes from a woman between 40 and 50 years old with COVID-19, enrolled during active disease. This CDR3 is CASSSLTGLVINEQFF. The CDR3 nucleotides are TGTGCCAGCAGTTCCCTCACGGGACTAGTGATAAATGAGCAGTTCTTC.